These T cell receptor beta chains were read from a single sample in a study of cytomegalovirus exposure and HLA in healthy donors. Clones were read by immunoSEQ multiplex PCR, and TCRdb kept only the in-frame ones, dropping some. The sample consists of about 180,000 clones, 82% of them appearing once. Material: PBMCs. Receptor source: a man aged 40-49 years in good health and CMV-seronegative. CDR3s include the opening cysteine and the closing phenylalanine or tryptophan. The D gene is left open where the match is weak. Where a row states a size, it is once, few, many or the class of an expanded clone; other rows omit it.

. TRBJ2-5 . TRBV6-5 CASSRQGGKETQYF TGTGCCAGCAGTCGACAGGGCGGGAAGGAGACCCAGTACTTC
TRBD1 TRBJ2-7 . TRBV19 CASSVDREAYEQYF TGTGCCAGTAGTGTCGACAGGGAAGCCTACGAGCAGTACTTC
. TRBJ2-7 . TRBV9 CASSVVGSSYEQYF TGTGCCAGCAGCGTAGTAGGGAGCTCCTACGAGCAGTACTTC
TRBD1 TRBJ2-2 . TRBV11-1 CASSFPTGDADTGELFF TGTGCCAGCAGCTTTCCTACAGGGGATGCGGACACCGGGGAGCTGTTTTTT
TRBD2 TRBJ2-5 . TRBV9 CASSVGLAGGQLQETQYF TGTGCCAGCAGCGTAGGCCTAGCGGGAGGCCAGCTCCAAGAGACCCAGTACTTC
TRBD1 TRBJ1-5 . TRBV6-5 CASSYRQGGQPQHF TGTGCCAGCAGTTACCGACAGGGTGGACAGCCCCAGCATTTT
. TRBJ2-3 . TRBV28 CASSLESPGSSTDTQYF TGTGCCAGCAGTTTAGAATCCCCGGGGTCTAGCACAGATACGCAGTATTTT
. TRBJ2-1 . TRBV7-3 CSSSLAATGTYNEQFF TGTTCCAGCAGCTTGGCGGCGACGGGTACCTACAATGAGCAGTTCTTC
. TRBJ1-5 once TRBV27 CASSYRLGTSGGNQPQHF TGTGCCAGCAGTTACCGACTTGGCACCTCCGGTGGCAATCAGCCCCAGCATTTT
TRBD2 TRBJ2-1 . TRBV7-3 CASSLLAGSAYNEQFF TGTGCCAGCAGCCTCCTAGCGGGATCGGCTTACAATGAGCAGTTCTTC
. TRBJ1-2 . TRBV5-4 CASSPPVVPYGYTF TGTGCCAGCAGCCCACCGGTGGTCCCCTATGGCTACACCTTC
TRBD2 TRBJ2-7 . TRBV7-9 CASSLGGSGSRYEQYF TGTGCCAGCAGCTTAGGTGGTAGCGGGAGCCGCTACGAGCAGTACTTC
TRBD2 TRBJ2-3 . TRBV6-5 CASSYVAGGTDTQYF TGTGCCAGCAGTTACGTGGCGGGAGGCACAGATACGCAGTATTTT
. TRBJ2-7 . TRBV28 CASSQPTGLISYEQYF TGTGCCAGCAGTCAGCCTACAGGGTTAATATCCTACGAGCAGTACTTC
. TRBJ2-3 . TRBV1 CTSSPQGSGDAPKKHDTQYF TGCACCAGCAGCCCTCAGGGTAGCGGGGATGCGCCCAAAAAACATGATACGCAGTATTTT
. TRBJ2-4 few TRBV11-3 CASSLTGWGHTKNIQYF TGTGCCAGCAGCTTAACCGGGTGGGGACATACCAAAAACATTCAGTACTTC
TRBD2 TRBJ2-3 . TRBV27 CASRGREAPFKQYF TGTGCCAGCAGGGGGCGGGAGGCCCCCTTTAAGCAGTATTTT
TRBD1 TRBJ2-7 . TRBV29-1 CSVTGFSYEQYF TGCAGCGTGACAGGGTTTTCCTACGAGCAGTACTTC
TRBD1 TRBJ2-5 . TRBV5-1 CASSSGGQGLRQETQYF TGCGCCAGCAGCTCTGGGGGACAGGGGCTGCGGCAAGAGACCCAGTACTTC
TRBD1 TRBJ2-2 . TRBV30 CAWRGRDRGTGELFF TGTGCCTGGAGGGGTCGGGACAGGGGGACCGGGGAGCTGTTTTTT
TRBD1 TRBJ2-2 . TRBV7-3 CASSRWTGINTGELFF TGTGCCAGCAGCCGATGGACAGGGATTAATACCGGGGAGCTGTTTTTT
TRBD1 TRBJ1-2 . TRBV27 CASSSTWGQGNYGYTF TGTGCCAGCAGCTCTACCTGGGGACAGGGAAACTATGGCTACACCTTC
. TRBJ1-2 . TRBV7-2 CASSPTTTVNYGYTF TGTGCCAGCAGCCCTACTACGACAGTTAACTATGGCTACACCTTC
TRBD2 TRBJ2-7 . TRBV9 CASSVVAGDEQYF TGTGCCAGCAGCGTAGTGGCGGGGGACGAGCAGTACTTC
. TRBJ1-6 . TRBV21-1 CASSKGHVRAGDSPLHF TGTGCCAGCAGCAAAGGCCATGTGAGAGCGGGGGATTCACCCCTCCACTTT
TRBD1 TRBJ2-1 . TRBV7-3 CASSTGQGARFF TGTGCCAGCAGCACCGGGCAGGGGGCTCGGTTCTTC
. TRBJ2-5 . TRBV29-1 CSVAQAQETQYF TGCAGCGTTGCACAGGCGCAAGAGACCCAGTACTTC
TRBD1 TRBJ1-3 once TRBV30 CAWNSGTGGLDTIYF TGTGCCTGGAATTCCGGGACAGGGGGTTTAGACACCATATATTTT
. TRBJ1-2 . TRBV7-8 CASSFERFRNYGYTF TGTGCCAGCAGCTTTGAGCGGTTTCGGAACTATGGCTACACCTTC
. TRBJ2-7 . TRBV19 CASSISPGSYEQYF TGCGCCAGTAGTATCTCCCCGGGCTCCTACGAGCAGTACTTC
TRBD1 TRBJ1-2 . TRBV5-4 CASRLTGAYGYTF TGTGCCAGCAGACTTACAGGGGCCTATGGCTACACCTTC
TRBD1 TRBJ2-2 once TRBV5-4 CASSLATGTTGELFF TGTGCCAGCAGCTTAGCGACAGGGACCACCGGGGAGCTGTTTTTT
. TRBJ2-7 . TRBV7-2 CASSLRTATYEQYF TGTGCCAGCAGCTTACGGACTGCGACCTACGAGCAGTACTTC
. TRBJ2-5 . TRBV29-1 CSVVGRGGWETQYF TGCAGCGTTGTTGGTAGGGGCGGTTGGGAGACCCAGTACTTC
TRBD1 TRBJ1-6 . TRBV5-8 CASRENRGAYNSPLHF TGTGCCAGCAGGGAGAACAGGGGAGCCTATAATTCACCCCTCCACTTT
. TRBJ2-7 . TRBV9 CASSQTTAGPQYF TGTGCCAGCAGCCAAACAACGGCGGGCCCTCAGTACTTC
. TRBJ1-1 . TRBV6-5 CASSYSEGRTEAFF TGTGCCAGCAGTTACTCTGAGGGAAGAACTGAAGCTTTCTTT
TRBD1 TRBJ1-2 . TRBV28 CASSSQGVANYGYTF TGTGCCAGCAGTTCCCAGGGGGTAGCTAACTATGGCTACACCTTC
. TRBJ2-7 . TRBV7-8 CASSLASQTALYEQYF TGTGCCAGCAGCTTAGCGAGCCAGACAGCGCTCTACGAGCAGTACTTC
TRBD2 TRBJ2-1 . TRBV6-4 CASSDIAGGYNEQFF TGTGCCAGCAGTGACATAGCGGGAGGGTACAATGAGCAGTTCTTC
. TRBJ2-3 . TRBV18 CASSPPRGQDTQYF TGTGCCAGCTCACCACCCAGGGGTCAAGATACGCAGTATTTT
. TRBJ1-3 . TRBV30 CASTGSSGNTIYF TGTGCCTCAACAGGGTCCTCTGGAAACACCATATATTTT
. TRBJ2-2 . TRBV7-3 CASSFQGGTGELFF TGTGCCAGCAGCTTCCAGGGAGGAACCGGGGAGCTGTTTTTT